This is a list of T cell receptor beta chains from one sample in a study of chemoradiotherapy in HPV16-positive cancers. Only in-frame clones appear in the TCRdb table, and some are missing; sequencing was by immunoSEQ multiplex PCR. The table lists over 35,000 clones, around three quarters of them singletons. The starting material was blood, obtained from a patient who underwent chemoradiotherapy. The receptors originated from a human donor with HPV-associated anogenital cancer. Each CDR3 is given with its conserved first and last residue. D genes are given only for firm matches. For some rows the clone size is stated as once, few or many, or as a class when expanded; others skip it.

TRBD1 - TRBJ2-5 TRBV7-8 TGTGCCAGCAGCTCCCAAGCGGGACAGGGGGCTAGAGAGACCCAGTACTTC CASSSQAGQGARETQYF
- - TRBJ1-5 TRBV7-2 TGTGCCAGCAGCTTAGTGACGGGTCCCCATCAGCCCCAGCATTTT CASSLVTGPHQPQHF
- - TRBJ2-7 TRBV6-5 TGTGCCAGCAGCTCGAGTAACCAGCAGTACTTC CASSSSNQQYF
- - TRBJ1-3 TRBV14 TGTGCCAGCAGCCAAGATCGTCAGGGGATGTACGACACCATATATTTT CASSQDRQGMYDTIYF
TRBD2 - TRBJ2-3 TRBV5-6 TGTGCCAGCAGCTTCGGACTAGCGGGGGGCACAGATACGCAGTATTTT CASSFGLAGGTDTQYF
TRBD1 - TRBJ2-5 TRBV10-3 TGTGCCATCCAGGACAGGCAGTACTTC CAIQDRQYF
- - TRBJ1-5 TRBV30 TGTGCCTGGAGTGCTACCCGGACGGATAATAGCAATCAGCCCCAGCATTTT CAWSATRTDNSNQPQHF
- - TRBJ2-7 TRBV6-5 TGTGCCAGCAGCCCCCGACGGGACACAGGATTCGAGCAGTACTTC CASSPRRDTGFEQYF
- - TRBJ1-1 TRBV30 TGTGCCTGGAGAAATTGGGGGGGAACTGAAGCTTTCTTT CAWRNWGGTEAFF
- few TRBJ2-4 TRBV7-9 TGTGCCAGCAGCTTATTACAGGGAGTAGACATTCAGTACTTC CASSLLQGVDIQYF
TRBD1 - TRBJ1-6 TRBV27 TGTGCCAGCAGTTTAGGTGGGACAGGCAATTCACCCCTCCACTTT CASSLGGTGNSPLHF
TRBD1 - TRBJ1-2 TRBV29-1 TGCAGCTCATGGACAGGGGAAGGGGGAGGCTACACCTTC CSSWTGEGGGYTF
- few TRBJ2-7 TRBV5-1 TGCGCCAGCAGCTTCCGGGTCTCCTACGAGCAGTACTTC CASSFRVSYEQYF
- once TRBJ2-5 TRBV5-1 TGCGCCAGCAGCTTGGCGGGCACCCAAGAGACCCAGTACTTC CASSLAGTQETQYF
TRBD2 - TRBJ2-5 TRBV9 TGTGCCAGCACCCCGAGCGGGGGGTTTCGAGAGACCCAGTACTTC CASTPSGGFRETQYF
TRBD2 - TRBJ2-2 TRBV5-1 TGCGCCAGCAGTATGAGCGGGGGGACCGGGGAGCTGTTTTTT CASSMSGGTGELFF
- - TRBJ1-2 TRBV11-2 TGTGCCAGCAGCTCAGGGTCTGGCTACACCTTC CASSSGSGYTF
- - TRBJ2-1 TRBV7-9 TGTGCCAGCAGCTTAGCCTCAGGCCATGAGCAGTTCTTC CASSLASGHEQFF
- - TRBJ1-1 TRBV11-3 TGTGCCAGCAGCTTTACGGGGGCTAAGAACACTGAAGCTTTCTTT CASSFTGAKNTEAFF
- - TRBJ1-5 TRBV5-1 TGCGCCAGCAGCAATGGACAGAATCAGCCCCAGCATTTT CASSNGQNQPQHF
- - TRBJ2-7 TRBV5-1 TGCGCCAGCAGCTTGGAGGGCATCTACGAGCAGTACTTC CASSLEGIYEQYF
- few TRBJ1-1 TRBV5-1 TGCGCCAGCAGCTTGGTGGGCCAGATGAACACTGAAGCTTTCTTT CASSLVGQMNTEAFF
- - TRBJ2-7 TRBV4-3 TGCGCCAGCAGCGACCGAGGCGGGGAGCAGTACTTC CASSDRGGEQYF
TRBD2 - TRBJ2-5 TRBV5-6 TGTGCCAGCAGCTTGGCAGCGGGGGTGTCACAAGAGACCCAGTACTTC CASSLAAGVSQETQYF
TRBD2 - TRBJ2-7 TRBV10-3 TGTGCCACTTCAGCGGGGGACTACGAGCAGTACTTC CATSAGDYEQYF
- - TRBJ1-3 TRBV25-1 TGTGCCAGCAGTGAATTGGGGAACTCTGGAAACACCATATATTTT CASSELGNSGNTIYF
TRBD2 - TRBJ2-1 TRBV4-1 TGCGCCAGCAGCCAAGCGGACGGGGGGGCGAGGAACAATGAGCAGTTCTTC CASSQADGGARNNEQFF
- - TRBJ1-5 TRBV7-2 TGTGCCAGCAGCCCCAATCAGGGAGGCGGCAATCAGCCCCAGCATTTT CASSPNQGGGNQPQHF
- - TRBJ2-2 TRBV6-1 TGTGCCAGCAGTGAAGTAGTTAGGTCCTCCGGGGAGCTGTTTTTT CASSEVVRSSGELFF
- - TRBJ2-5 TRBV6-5 TGTGCCAGCAGTCCCACTAGGGTCCAAAGGGCCCAGTACTTC CASSPTRVQRAQYF
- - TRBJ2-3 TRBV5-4 TGTGCCAGCAGCTGGCAGCGCAGTACGACAGATACGCAGTATTTT CASSWQRSTTDTQYF
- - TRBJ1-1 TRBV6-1 TGTGCCAGCAGGCCCTTGGGAGTATACACTGAAGCTTTCTTT CASRPLGVYTEAFF
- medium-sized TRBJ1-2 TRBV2 TGTGCCAGCATGGGCAGGGGTGGCTACACCTTC CASMGRGGYTF
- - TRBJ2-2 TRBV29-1 TGCAGCGTTGTTGTAGGGACCGGGGAGCTGTTTTTT CSVVVGTGELFF
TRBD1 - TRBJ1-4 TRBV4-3 TGCGCCAGCAGCCAAGATCTGACAGGGGCTAATGAAAAACTGTTTTTT CASSQDLTGANEKLFF
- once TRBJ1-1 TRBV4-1 TGCGCCAGCAGCCGCCGGGGGAGCGGCACTGAAGCTTTCTTT CASSRRGSGTEAFF
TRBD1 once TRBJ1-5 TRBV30 TGTGCCTGGAGTCAAAGGACAGGGGGGAGTAATCAGCCCCAGCATTTT CAWSQRTGGSNQPQHF
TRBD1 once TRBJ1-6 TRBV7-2 TGTGCCAGCAGCCGCCGGGACAGGGGGAGCTCCTATAATTCACCCCTCCACTTT CASSRRDRGSSYNSPLHF
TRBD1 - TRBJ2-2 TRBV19 TGTGCCAGTAGACTCGGACAGGGAACCGGGGAGCTGTTTTTT CASRLGQGTGELFF
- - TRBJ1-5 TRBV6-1 TGTGCCAGCAGTGATCCCCAGCCCCAGCATTTT CASSDPQPQHF